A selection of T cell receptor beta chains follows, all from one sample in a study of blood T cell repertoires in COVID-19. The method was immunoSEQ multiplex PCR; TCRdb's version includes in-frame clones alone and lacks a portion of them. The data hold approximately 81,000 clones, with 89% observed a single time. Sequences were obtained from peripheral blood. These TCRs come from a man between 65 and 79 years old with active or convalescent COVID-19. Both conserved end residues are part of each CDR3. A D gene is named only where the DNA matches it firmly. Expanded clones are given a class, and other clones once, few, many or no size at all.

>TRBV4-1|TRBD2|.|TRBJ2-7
TGCGCCAGCAGCCAAGGGGCTAGCGGAACCTACGAGCAGTACTTC
CASSQGASGTYEQYF
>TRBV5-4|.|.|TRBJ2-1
TGTGCCAGCAGCCGATGGGCAGGATCCGATGAGCAGTTCTTC
CASSRWAGSDEQFF
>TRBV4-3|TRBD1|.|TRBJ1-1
TGCGCCAGCAGCCGGACAGGGAACACTGAAGCTTTCTTT
CASSRTGNTEAFF
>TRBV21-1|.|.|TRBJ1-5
TGTGCACTCGGGTCCCCGAATCAGCCCCAGCATTTT
CALGSPNQPQHF
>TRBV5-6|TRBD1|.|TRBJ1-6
TGTGCCAGCAGCTTGGAGAGGACAGGGGGCGGGTCGCCCCTCCACTTT
CASSLERTGGGSPLHF
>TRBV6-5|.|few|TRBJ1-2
TGTGCCAGCAGTTACTTCGAAGGGGGCTATGGCTACACCTTC
CASSYFEGGYGYTF
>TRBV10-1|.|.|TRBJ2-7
TGCGCCAGCAGGTGGAGGAACTCCTACGAGCAGTACTTC
CASRWRNSYEQYF
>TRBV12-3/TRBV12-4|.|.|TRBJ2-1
TGTGCCAGCAGTTTGCGCTATGAGCAGTTCTTC
CASSLRYEQFF
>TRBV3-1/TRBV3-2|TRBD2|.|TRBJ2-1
TGTGCCAGCAGACACCTAGCGGGGGTGGGCAATGAGCAGTTCTTC
CASRHLAGVGNEQFF
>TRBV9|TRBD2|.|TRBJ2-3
TGTGCCAGCACCCCTAGCGGATCCGCCACAGATACGCAGTATTTT
CASTPSGSATDTQYF
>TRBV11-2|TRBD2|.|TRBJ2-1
TGTGCCAGCAGCCCCACCGCCGGGCGGGGGGGCTGGAATGAGCAGTTCTTC
CASSPTAGRGGWNEQFF
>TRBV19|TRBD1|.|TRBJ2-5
TGTGCCAGTAGTACGAGGACAGGGTGGGAGACCCAGTACTTC
CASSTRTGWETQYF
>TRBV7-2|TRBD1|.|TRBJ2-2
TGTGCCAGCAGCCCTAGGACAGGGGGGATCGGGGAGCTGTTTTTT
CASSPRTGGIGELFF
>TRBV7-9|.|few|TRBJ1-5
TGTGCCAGCAGCTTAGTCGGGGAAGCCAATCAGCCCCAGCATTTT
CASSLVGEANQPQHF